These 7 T cell receptor beta chains came from one sample sequenced in a study of lymphopenia after photon versus proton radiotherapy. The assay was immunoSEQ multiplex PCR, and TCRdb's table has in-frame clones only and misses some. The sample carries 50,000 or so clones, 92% recorded once. The sequencing here drew on peripheral blood, taken from a patient treated with photon-based radiotherapy. The receptors were sampled from a woman between 35 and 50 years old with cholangiocarcinoma.

The rearrangement joins TRBV5-1 to TRBJ1-5; 7 positions match TRBD1. Germline V lookup: CDR1 SGHRS, CDR2 YFSETQ. V lost 4 bases to trimming and J lost 0 bases; unmatched junction nucleotides: 4. CDR3 length equals 15 residues. CDR3 in amino acids: CASSMTGNSNQPQHF. The CDR3 coding sequence is TGCGCCAGCAGCATGACAGGGAATAGCAATCAGCCCCAGCATTTT. Looking up the rest from reference TRBV5-1 and TRBJ1-5 gives the full variable domain: KAGVTQTPRYLIKTRGQQVTLSCSPISGHRSVSWYQQTPGQGLQFLFEYFSETQRNKGNFPGRFSGRQFSNSRSEMNVSTLELGDSALYLCASSMTGNSNQPQHFGDGTRLSIL.

This chain connects TRBV6-6 to TRBJ1-1, with D uncertain. V was trimmed by 2 bases and J by 0 bases, leaving 1 base between them. The CDR3 covers 12 residues. Per germline, CDR1 MNHNY and CDR2 SVGAGI (reference sequence). CDR3 DNA sequence: TGTGCCAGCAGTTACGTGAACACTGAAGCTTTCTTT. As protein: CASSYVNTEAFF.

J is TRBJ2-2 and V is TRBV5-4; 7 bases line up with TRBD2. With V trimmed by 5 bases and J by 6 bases, 13 bases remained unmatched. Germline CDR1 and CDR2: SGHNT and YYREEE (reference sequence). The CDR3 spans 16 residues. The CDR3 here is CASSLAGRGGAGELFF. For the CDR3, the DNA is TGTGCCAGCAGTTTAGCGGGCCGAGGTGGGGCCGGGGAGCTGTTTTTT.

This clone was picked up a small number of times. This chain links TRBV30 with TRBJ1-3; 7 bases are a match to TRBD1. Trimming at V came to 0 bases and at J to 2 bases, leaving 7 bases not matched to a gene. The CDR3 length is 16 residues. Germline CDR1 and CDR2: GTSNPN and SVGIG (reference sequence). CDR3 nucleotides: TGTGCCTGGAGTGTGGGAGGGGGCATCGCTGGAAACACCATATATTTT. Translation: CAWSVGGGIAGNTIYF.

V and J are TRBV27 and TRBJ1-4; 11 bases are a match to TRBD1. Per the germline V gene, CDR1 is MNHEY and CDR2 is SMNVEV (reference sequence). This CDR3 comprises 16 residues. Unmatched junction bases numbered 7, after V lost 3 bases and J lost 7 bases. CDR3 nucleotides: TGTGCCAGCAGTTTTACGGCCGGGACAGGGGGTGAAAAACTGTTTTTT. Translated: CASSFTAGTGGEKLFF.

This chain connects TRBV28 to TRBJ1-2; TRBD1 aligns across 7 bases. CDR3 length: 17 amino acids. Trimming removed 5 bases from V and 0 bases from J; junction bases left unmatched: 12. The germline V gene encodes CDR1 MDHEN and CDR2 SYDVKM. CDR3 sequence: CASSRGDRVGANYGYTF. The CDR3 bases are TGTGCCAGCAGTCGAGGTGACAGGGTAGGAGCTAACTATGGCTACACCTTC.

J is TRBJ1-1 and V is TRBV20-1, with D unresolved. CDR3 size: 9 residues. Germline V gene lookup returns CDR1 DFQATT and CDR2 SNEGSKA (reference sequence). CDR3 nucleotides: TGCACTCGGTGCACTGAAGCTTTCTTT. Amino acids: CTRCTEAFF.